This passage covers 28 T cell receptor beta chains from one sample sequenced in a study of blood T cell repertoires in COVID-19. Measured with immunoSEQ multiplex PCR; TCRdb has only the in-frame clones, and not every one. The table shows 260,000 or so clones, with about 86% occurring only once. The specimen sequenced was peripheral blood. The source of these receptors is a man at least 80 years old with acute or convalescent COVID-19.

This chain links TRBV28 with TRBJ2-7; 9 bases match TRBD2. J lost 2 bases, V lost 6 bases, and 8 bases had no gene match. This CDR3 region has 15 residues. Germline CDR1 MDHEN, CDR2 SYDVKM. The CDR3 sequence is CASSVVSGGPYEQYF. CDR3 bases: TGTGCCAGCAGCGTGGTTAGCGGGGGACCCTACGAGCAGTACTTC. The complete variable domain, with remaining parts taken from reference TRBV28 and TRBJ2-7, reads DVKVTQSSRYLVKRTGEKVFLECVQDMDHENMFWYRQDPGLGLRLIYFSYDVKMKEKGDIPEGYSVSREKKERFSLILESASTNQTSMYLCASSVVSGGPYEQYFGPGTRLTVT.

The chain has TRBV28 and TRBJ2-7, with D unresolved. V lost 2 bases to trimming and J lost 4 bases, with 3 bases between them. CDR3 length: 11 residues. Per the germline V gene, CDR1 is MDHEN and CDR2 is SYDVKM. The DNA for the CDR3 is TGTGCCAGCAGTTTACAATACGAGCAGTACTTC. It is translated as CASSLQYEQYF.

This chain joins TRBV6-2 or TRBV6-3 and TRBJ2-5; 10 bases are shared with TRBD2. V gave up 5 bases and J gave up 5 bases; unmatched junction bases: 5. Germline assignment: CDR1 MNHEY and CDR2 SVGEGT. CDR3 length: 14 residues. CDR3 protein: CASSSGRVWETQYF. CDR3 in DNA: TGTGCCAGCAGTAGCGGGAGGGTTTGGGAGACCCAGTACTTC.

The chain's CDR3 is CASSTGTSFYEQYF. CDR3 in DNA: TGCGCCAGCAGCACCGGGACTAGCTTCTACGAGCAGTACTTC. This chain joins TRBV5-1 and TRBJ2-7; 9 nucleotides agree with TRBD2. V dropped 4 bases and J dropped 3; count of bases not matched to a gene: 5. Germline V CDR1 and CDR2: SGHRS, YFSETQ. The CDR3 loop spans 14 amino acids.

On this clone itself: Other DNA sequences in the sample encode the same CDR3. This chain connects TRBV18 to TRBJ2-1; the match to TRBD1 covers 9 bases. This CDR3 is 15 amino acids long. Germline V gives CDR1 KGHSH, CDR2 LQKENI. With V trimmed by 2 bases and J by 6 bases, 5 bases remained unmatched. CDR3: CASSPGTGLGNEQFF. As DNA, the CDR3 is TGTGCCAGCTCACCAGGGACAGGGCTCGGCAATGAGCAGTTCTTC.

The V and J genes are TRBV5-1 and TRBJ1-1, with D uncertain. This CDR3 is 16 amino acids long. Trimming took off 0 bases at V and 2 bases at J, with 14 bases between the two ends. Germline V gene lookup returns CDR1 SGHRS and CDR2 YFSETQ. CDR3 DNA: TGCGCCAGCAGCTTGGTCGGTTTAAGCATTAACACTGAAGCTTTCTTT. This sequence encodes CASSLVGLSINTEAFF.

V is TRBV5-1 and J is TRBJ2-1, with 7 bases aligning to TRBD2. The trim removed 3 bases at V and 10 bases at J, leaving 4 bases unmatched. The CDR3 is made up of 12 amino acids. Germline-derived CDR1 and CDR2 are SGHRS and YFSETQ. CDR3 nucleotides: TGCGCCAGCAGCTCCGAAGCGGGGGAGCAGTTCTTC. It codes for CASSSEAGEQFF.

This clone was recorded once. This chain uses TRBV11-3 with TRBJ2-2, with 8 bases aligning to TRBD1. Per the germline V gene, CDR1 is SGHNT and CDR2 is YENEEA. Trimming removed 5 bases from V and 3 bases from J; junction bases left unmatched: 5. The CDR3 length is 15 residues. The CDR3 sequence: CASSGDRSYTGELFF. CDR3 nucleotides: TGTGCCAGCAGCGGGGACAGGAGCTACACCGGGGAGCTGTTTTTT.

V usage is TRBV5-1 and J usage is TRBJ2-3; 13 nucleotides agree with TRBD2. V lost 3 bases and J lost 3; bases outside the gene matches: 10. Germline CDR1 is SGHRS and CDR2 is YFSETQ. The CDR3 is 18 amino acids. CDR3 DNA sequence: TGCGCCAGCAGCTCGCCGACGGGACTAGCGGGATCGACAGATACGCAGTATTTT. Protein sequence: CASSSPTGLAGSTDTQYF.

V gene TRBV9 combines with J gene TRBJ1-6; D gene ambiguous. The CDR3 sequence is 15 residues long. Germline values: CDR1 SGDLS, CDR2 YYNGEE. The germline V and J ends were trimmed by 0 bases and 6 bases, with 10 bases remaining between them. The CDR3 loop reads CASSVEASGNSPLHF. The CDR3 DNA is TGTGCCAGCAGCGTAGAGGCTTCGGGTAATTCACCCCTCCACTTT.

This clone has only a few counts. This chain uses TRBV18 with TRBJ2-7; the match to TRBD2 covers 10 bases. Germline-derived CDR1 and CDR2 are KGHSH and LQKENI. V dropped 0 bases and J dropped 4; count of bases not matched to a gene: 9. The CDR3 is 17 residues long. The CDR3 nucleotides are TGTGCCAGCTCACCACCTTCCGTGCTAGCGGGAGTTTACGAGCAGTACTTC. Translating gives CASSPPSVLAGVYEQYF.

The chain uses TRBV6-1 and TRBJ2-3; 8 nucleotides match TRBD2. Germline assignment: CDR1 MNHNS and CDR2 SASEGT. Trimming cost V 2 bases and J 0 bases; bases outside gene matches: 7. The CDR3 extends over 17 amino acids. DNA for the CDR3: TGTGCCAGCAGTGAACTGGTAGCGGGGACTAGCACAGATACGCAGTATTTT. Amino acid sequence: CASSELVAGTSTDTQYF.

The rearrangement joins TRBV6-2 or TRBV6-3 to TRBJ2-3; D is possibly TRBD1 (6 bases). Germline V CDR1 and CDR2: MNHEY, SVGEGT. The CDR3 spans 17 residues. V lost 2 bases, J lost 5 bases, and 20 bases lay in between. CDR3 coding DNA: TGTGCCAGCAGTTACGACAGGAACCGAATAGATCGAGATACGCAGTATTTT. This translates into CASSYDRNRIDRDTQYF.

The chain recombines TRBV16 with TRBJ2-3; 9 bases are a match to TRBD1. This CDR3 contains 15 residues. V shed 3 bases and J 2 bases; nucleotides not matched to a gene: 3. Per the germline V gene, CDR1 is KGHSY and CDR2 is FQNENV. The CDR3 reads CASSQDRGSTDTQYF. The CDR3 DNA is TGTGCCAGCAGCCAGGACAGGGGCTCCACAGATACGCAGTATTTT.

This sequence joins TRBV7-2 and TRBJ1-3; 8 positions match TRBD1. Germline-derived CDR1 and CDR2 are SGHTA and FQGNSA. The junction had 8 bases not matched to a gene; V was cut back by 5 bases and J by 2 bases. CDR3 length equals 16 residues. CDR3 in DNA: TGTGCCAGCAGCCCTCCGGGACAGGTGACTGGAAACACCATATATTTT. Its protein is CASSPPGQVTGNTIYF.

The rearrangement links TRBV19 to TRBJ1-5, with a tentative D call TRBD1 (5 bases). Germline assignment: CDR1 LNHDA and CDR2 SQIVND (reference sequence). With 7 bases removed from V and 6 bases from J, the gap between germline ends came to 22 bases. The CDR3 sequence is 16 residues long. CDR3 in amino acids: CASTPGIGQPFQPQHF. DNA of the CDR3: TGTGCCAGTACCCCAGGGATCGGCCAGCCCTTTCAGCCCCAGCATTTT.

The chain has TRBV2 and TRBJ2-7; 10 bases agree with TRBD2. CDR3 length: 16 amino acids. V lost 4 bases, J lost 0 bases, and 6 bases stayed unmatched. The germline CDR1 and CDR2 sequences are SNHLY and FYNNEI. The CDR3 reads CASSGLAGRSSYEQYF. The DNA for the CDR3 is TGTGCCAGCAGTGGACTAGCGGGCAGGAGCTCCTACGAGCAGTACTTC.

This clone was seen only once. The chain uses TRBV7-2 and TRBJ1-3, with no clear D. Germline V lookup: CDR1 SGHTA, CDR2 FQGNSA. With 5 bases removed from V and 4 bases from J, the gap between germline ends came to 9 bases. The CDR3 consists of 13 residues. The CDR3, as DNA: TGTGCCAGCAGCCGAGGAGGGGGAAACACCATATATTTT. It is translated as CASSRGGGNTIYF.

The chain employs TRBV19 and TRBJ2-1, with a possible D match to TRBD2 (5 bases). The CDR3 spans 15 residues. From germline, CDR1 is LNHDA and CDR2 SQIVND (reference sequence). The V and J ends lost 3 bases and 9 bases respectively, with 18 bases between them. The CDR3 bases are TGTGCCAGTAGTATCCGGGGTAGGAGTACCGGTGAGCAGTTCTTC. Its translation is CASSIRGRSTGEQFF.

J is TRBJ2-4 and V is TRBV19; 9 nucleotides match TRBD2. Losses at the gene ends were 0 bases for V and 2 bases for J; bases not matched to a gene: 14. The CDR3 runs to 20 residues. From germline, CDR1 is LNHDA and CDR2 SQIVND (reference sequence). CDR3 amino acids: CASSIDPVASGTSSKNIQYF. CDR3 coding DNA: TGTGCCAGTAGTATAGATCCTGTGGCTAGCGGGACGTCCTCCAAAAACATTCAGTACTTC.

The V call is TRBV5-1, the J call TRBJ2-7; D perhaps matches TRBD1 (6 bases). The V gene's germline CDR1 is SGHRS and CDR2 YFSETQ. V shed 0 bases and J shed 0 bases, with 10 bases lying between them. The CDR3 runs to 15 residues. The CDR3 bases are TGCGCCAGCAGCTTGGCCAGGGACAACTCCTACGAGCAGTACTTC. This translates into CASSLARDNSYEQYF.

This clone was detected only a few times. The chain joins TRBV29-1 to TRBJ2-7, with D maybe TRBD2 (6 bases). The germline V gene encodes CDR1 SQVTM and CDR2 ANQGSEA. This CDR3 has 10 amino acids. V was shortened by 0 bases and J by 12 bases, with 9 bases between the two germline ends. CDR3: CSVEDTSRYF. The CDR3 nucleotides read TGCAGCGTTGAAGATACTAGCAGGTACTTC.

This rearrangement joins TRBV6-5 to TRBJ1-6; D might be TRBD1 (5 bases). Germline V CDR1 and CDR2: MNHEY, SVGAGI. Trimming removed 4 bases from V and 6 bases from J, with 10 bases in between. The CDR3 has 14 amino acids. CDR3 protein: CASSSWGGNSPLHF. CDR3 coding DNA: TGTGCCAGCAGTTCCTGGGGGGGTAATTCACCCCTCCACTTT.

The chain has TRBV14 and TRBJ2-3, with D possibly being TRBD2 (5 bases). The CDR3 has 14 amino acids. Trimming removed 0 bases from V and 8 bases from J, with 12 bases in between. CDR1 is SGHDN and CDR2 is FVKESK in the germline V gene. In nucleotides, the CDR3 is TGTGCCAGCAGCCAAGATAATTTGGGGAGTACGCAGTATTTT. Translation: CASSQDNLGSTQYF.

This chain connects TRBV5-1 to TRBJ2-7; D is possibly TRBD2 (5 bases). With 7 bases removed from V and 1 base from J, the gap between germline ends came to 15 bases. Germline V gene lookup returns CDR1 SGHRS and CDR2 YFSETQ. The CDR3 is made up of 14 amino acids. This CDR3 is CASRHLEASYEQYF. CDR3 nucleotides: TGCGCCAGCCGCCATCTGGAGGCTTCCTACGAGCAGTACTTC.

This clone was observed a handful of times. The chain recombines TRBV6-4 with TRBJ2-3, with 15 bases fitting TRBD2. The V segment lost 11 bases and the J segment 2 bases; nucleotides outside the gene matches: 8. Germline V gives CDR1 MRHNA, CDR2 SNTAGT. This CDR3 contains 16 residues. The CDR3 coding sequence is TGTGCCTCCCCCGGGACTAGCGGGGGGTTCACAGATACGCAGTATTTT. Residues: CASPGTSGGFTDTQYF.

The sample holds a few counts of this clone. This chain connects TRBV30 to TRBJ1-6; unclear D gene. CDR1 is GTSNPN and CDR2 is SVGIG in the germline V gene (reference sequence). Trimming left V 4 bases short and J 9 bases short, with 22 bases between. CDR3 length: 16 residues. DNA for the CDR3: TGTGCCTGGACCCCCGAGGGAACCTTACTTGGTTCACCCCTCCACTTT. Protein sequence: CAWTPEGTLLGSPLHF.

This rearrangement joins TRBV10-3 to TRBJ2-3, with D tentatively TRBD2 (6 bases). CDR3 length: 15 residues. The germline V gene has CDR1 ENHRY and CDR2 SYGVKD. V was cut by 11 bases and J by 6 bases, with 24 bases left in between. The CDR3 sequence: CASAGPSDMVDTQYF. Here the CDR3 DNA reads TGTGCCTCCGCCGGCCCTAGCGACATGGTGGATACGCAGTATTTT.